Many counts were recorded for the clone carrying this TCR beta chain. TCRdb reprocessed the 5' RACE reads via MiXCR and lists one record per CDR3 protein. In the table there are tens of thousands of distinct CDR3 sequences, around 5.2% of which are singletons. The CDR3 loop spans 13 amino acids. Trimming pared 7 bases from V and 0 bases from J, leaving 10 bases between. The germline gives CDR1 MNHEY, CDR2 SVGEGT. Time point reported: sample taken at primary tumor resection. This sample is part of a study of spatial heterogeneity in lung cancer. This specimen was PBMCs, taken at surgery. The chain is built from TRBV6-2 or TRBV6-3 and TRBJ2-7; a weak D match, TRBD1 (5 bases). The sequence was obtained from a male donor with early-stage non-small cell lung cancer. CDR3 in amino acids: CASTPTVSYEQYF. The DNA for the CDR3 is TGTGCCAGCACACCGACAGTCTCCTACGAGCAGTACTTC.